Listed here are 18 T cell receptor beta chains from one sample, sequenced in a study of cytomegalovirus exposure and HLA in healthy donors. Both 60 Vbeta primers and 13 Jbeta primers went into the PCR. Method: immunoSEQ multiplex PCR; TCRdb's copy keeps in-frame clones and lacks some. The repertoire holds 100,000 or so clones, with roughly 80% as singletons. Sequencing was performed on PBMCs. The receptor source for this set is a man in his thirties or forties in good health and CMV-seropositive.

This chain joins TRBV28 and TRBJ1-5; D gene ambiguous. CDR1 and CDR2 from the germline V gene are MDHEN and SYDVKM. This CDR3 comprises 15 residues. Deletions cut 7 bases from V and 0 bases from J, with 13 bases between. The CDR3 region has the DNA TGTGCCAGCACCGTAGTCGGAGGTAGCAATCAGCCCCAGCATTTT. The encoded protein is CASTVVGGSNQPQHF.

The J gene is TRBJ2-3, the V gene TRBV9, with 7 positions matching TRBD2. Germline V gene sequence: CDR1 SGDLS, CDR2 YYNGEE. The CDR3 is 13 residues long. The V gene end was trimmed by 2 bases and the J gene end by 6 bases; junction bases not matched to a gene: 3. CDR3 amino acids: CASSVTSVDTQYF. The CDR3 DNA is TGTGCCAGCAGCGTTACTAGCGTGGATACGCAGTATTTT.

The chain carries TRBV10-2 and TRBJ2-7, with 11 bases aligning to TRBD2. Germline CDR1 is WSHSY and CDR2 is SAAADI. The V and J ends lost 0 bases and 5 bases, in that order; junction bases with no gene match: 6. The CDR3 runs 16 residues. The CDR3 sequence is CASSESLAGGWDEQYF. CDR3 DNA sequence: TGCGCCAGCAGTGAGTCGTTAGCGGGGGGGTGGGACGAGCAGTACTTC.

The chain uses TRBV7-9 and TRBJ2-7, with 7 bases fitting TRBD1. The CDR3 contains 14 residues. V dropped 1 base and J dropped 3; count of bases not matched to a gene: 3. The germline gives CDR1 SEHNR, CDR2 FQNEAQ (reference sequence). The CDR3 region is CASSLGTGVYEQYF. CDR3 bases: TGTGCCAGCAGCTTAGGGACAGGAGTCTACGAGCAGTACTTC.

The genes are TRBV18 and TRBJ1-2, with 7 bases aligning to TRBD1. Unmatched junction bases numbered 9, after V lost 4 bases and J lost 7 bases. The CDR3 contains 14 residues. Germline V lookup: CDR1 KGHSH, CDR2 LQKENI. Written as DNA, the CDR3 is TGTGCCAGCTCACTTACGAGGACAGGTGCTGGCTACACCTTC. As protein: CASSLTRTGAGYTF.

The V gene is TRBV9, the J gene TRBJ1-1; D possibly corresponds to TRBD1 (5 bases). The V gene lost 4 bases and the J gene lost 1 base, with 11 bases spanning the gap. Germline values: CDR1 SGDLS, CDR2 YYNGEE. The CDR3 is made up of 14 amino acids. CDR3 in amino acids: CASSTRQSNTEAFF. CDR3 nucleotide sequence: TGTGCCAGCAGCACCAGACAGTCGAACACTGAAGCTTTCTTT.

J is TRBJ2-7 and V is TRBV6-1; 7 nucleotides align to TRBD1. CDR1 is MNHNS, CDR2 SASEGT, per germline. This CDR3 is 16 amino acids long. V shed 0 bases and J 5 bases; nucleotides not matched to a gene: 10. The CDR3 DNA follows: TGTGCCAGCAGTGAAGCGGGCAGGGGGAGACCCCACGAGCAGTACTTC. Translating gives CASSEAGRGRPHEQYF.

Only a few counts were recorded for this clone. The CDR3 DNA is TGTGCCAGCAGCTTGGGTCAGGGCTTGAGGAACACTGAAGCTTTCTTT. This codes for CASSLGQGLRNTEAFF. V gene TRBV5-4 combines with J gene TRBJ1-1; D possibly corresponds to TRBD1 (5 bases). Looked up from germline, CDR1 is SGHNT and CDR2 is YYREEE (reference sequence). Trimming left V 0 bases short and J 1 base short, with 13 bases between. The CDR3 sequence is 16 residues long.

The rearrangement uses TRBV18 and TRBJ2-7, with 12 bases identical to TRBD1. Germline assignment: CDR1 KGHSH and CDR2 LQKENI. Trimming removed 3 bases from V and 3 bases from J; junction bases left unmatched: 9. This CDR3 spans 17 amino acids. The CDR3 nucleotides are TGTGCCAGCTCACCCCGGGACAGGGGGCAACGGATCTACGAGCAGTACTTC. It translates to CASSPRDRGQRIYEQYF.

In its sample, this clone was seen a few times. One end of the junction fails to match germline, which may point to a read error. The rearrangement uses TRBV18 and TRBJ2-1; 9 bases fit TRBD2. Germline V gives CDR1 KGHSH, CDR2 LQKENI. The CDR3 covers 15 residues. The CDR3 nucleotides are TGTGCCAGCTCATCACCAGGACTAGCGTACAATGAGCAGTTCTTC. Its protein product is CASSSPGLAYNEQFF.

The chain recombines TRBV2 with TRBJ1-4; D possibly corresponds to TRBD1 (5 bases). With 9 bases removed from V and 5 bases from J, the gap between germline ends came to 10 bases. The CDR3 is 12 residues long. CDR1 is SNHLY, CDR2 FYNNEI, per germline. CDR3 in amino acids: CARRNRNEKLFF. CDR3 bases: TGTGCCAGAAGGAACAGGAATGAAAAACTGTTTTTT.

This clone was seen a handful of times. One end of the junction fails to match germline, which may point to a read error. The chain carries TRBV4-1 and TRBJ1-2, with 10 bases that match TRBD1. There are 15 residues in the CDR3. The germline V gene encodes CDR1 MGHRA and CDR2 YSYEKL. The CDR3 region is CASSPDRGFSGGYTF. CDR3 bases: TGTGCCAGCAGCCCGGACAGGGGGTTTTCAGGAGGCTACACCTTC.

This rearrangement joins TRBV27 to TRBJ1-6, with D perhaps TRBD1 (5 bases). Trimming left V 3 bases short and J 10 bases short, with 13 bases between. This CDR3 has 14 amino acids. The germline V gene encodes CDR1 MNHEY and CDR2 SMNVEV (reference sequence). CDR3 in DNA: TGTGCCAGCAGTTTGGGGCAGGCCTCATCACCCCTCCACTTT. Its translation is CASSLGQASSPLHF.

The J gene is TRBJ1-2, the V gene TRBV6-1, with TRBD1 identical over 9 bases. The CDR3 has 13 amino acids. The germline gives CDR1 MNHNS, CDR2 SASEGT. V was clipped by 8 bases and J by 3 bases; unmatched bases: 4. CDR3 coding DNA: TGTGCCAGCCAACAGGGGGCGGACTATGGCTACACCTTC. This gives the protein CASQQGADYGYTF.

Details on this clone: A clone one base away is much larger, so this may be a read error. The gene calls are TRBV2 and TRBJ2-2, with D hard to call. Matching the DNA end better, TRBJ1-3 makes the J call doubtful. The CDR3 is 15 amino acids. Per the germline V gene, CDR1 is SNHLY and CDR2 is FYNNEI. CDR3 nucleotides: TGTGCCAGCAGTGAGGGCCCATCCTCTGGAAACGCCATATATTTT. It codes for CASSEGPSSGNAIYF.

This clone has more than one count but fewer than ten. At one of its ends the junction is not consistent with the germline gene, which may arise from a read error. The rearrangement links TRBV4-1 to TRBJ2-5; TRBD2 matches at 8 bases. CDR1 is MGHRA, CDR2 YSYEKL, per germline. The CDR3 has 17 amino acids. The DNA of the CDR3 is TGCGCCAGCAGCCGCCCGGGGGGGAGTACCGGCCAAGGGACCCAGTACTTC. Translating it yields CASSRPGGSTGQGTQYF.

The chain carries TRBV5-6 and TRBJ2-3; 7 nucleotides line up with TRBD2. Germline V gene lookup returns CDR1 SGHDT and CDR2 YYEEEE. Losses at the gene ends were 2 bases for V and 5 bases for J; bases not matched to a gene: 8. This CDR3 has 15 amino acids. As DNA, the CDR3 is TGTGCCAGCAGCTTAATGCGGGGGACGGGAGATACGCAGTATTTT. This gives the protein CASSLMRGTGDTQYF.

CDR3: CASSESQGNPNRVIPNFEETEAFF. The DNA of the CDR3 is TGTGCCAGCAGTGAATCACAGGGAAATCCCAATAGGGTAATACCAAATTTTGAAGAAACTGAAGCTTTCTTT. The rearrangement joins TRBV6-1 to TRBJ1-1; D might be TRBD1 (6 bases). The CDR3 is made up of 24 amino acids. The V gene lost 2 bases and the J gene lost 5 bases, with 42 bases spanning the gap. CDR1 and CDR2 from the germline V gene are MNHNS and SASEGT.